This T cell receptor beta chain was sequenced for a study of cytomegalovirus exposure and HLA in healthy donors. Study overall: About 200 million T cells yielded approximately 110 million unique TCR beta sequences in earlier analysis.

CDR3 length: 16 residues. Per germline, CDR1 SEHNR and CDR2 FQNEAQ (reference sequence). J lost 2 bases, V lost 5 bases, and 11 bases had no gene match. The PCR made use of 60 Vbeta and 13 Jbeta primers. Repertoires were generated with immunoSEQ multiplex PCR, while TCRdb's copy carries only in-frame clones and drops some. The table lists about 85,000 clones, 70% to 80% of them singletons, with roughly a quarter in the top ten. This clone was detected once. The sequenced material came from PBMCs. The rearrangement joins TRBV7-9 to TRBJ2-7, with 8 bases that match TRBD2. This clonotype was obtained from a woman aged 45-65 years in good health and CMV-seropositive. CDR3 residues: CASSPPAGGSPYEQYF. DNA for the CDR3: TGTGCCAGCAGCCCCCCCGCGGGGGGATCCCCCTACGAGCAGTACTTC.